Sequencing of this T cell receptor beta chain was carried out in a study of blood T cells in healthy people across ages. A second PCR, run for about 7 to 11 cycles, used a sample-barcoded 5' primer plus a J-beta primer mix. TCRdb re-called the 5' RACE reads with MiXCR, one entry per CDR3 protein. The sample lists roughly 1.4 million distinct CDR3 sequences; roughly 60% were seen once. This clonotype was seen a few times. The CDR3 is 12 residues long. Germline CDR1 reads SNHLY; CDR2 reads FYNNEI. Between the trimmed V and J ends, which lost 9 bases and 4 bases, there was a span of 12 bases. The TCR was taken from a man between 18 and 35 years old in good health. The sample taken for sequencing was blood. The chain is built from TRBV2 and TRBJ1-2; tentative D call: TRBD1 (5 bases). In DNA, the CDR3 is TGTGCCAGGGCCCTTGGGGCCTATGGCTACACCTTC. Protein sequence: CARALGAYGYTF.